A selection of T cell receptor beta chains follows, all from one sample in a study of somatic mutations in cytotoxic T cells in rheumatoid arthritis. Profiled with immunoSEQ multiplex PCR; TCRdb holds only in-frame clones, not every one. The profile covers tens of thousands of clones, with approximately 85% appearing a single time and 7.5% to 9.5% taken by the ten largest. Sequences were obtained from CD8+ T cells sorted from blood. The receptors shown here come from an adult with rheumatoid arthritis. Each CDR3 is given with its conserved first and last residue. A D gene is named only where the DNA matches it firmly. Size values are once, few and many counts, or a class for expanded clones, and some rows have none.

d_gene	abundance	len	v_gene	j_gene	CDR3aa	CDR3nt
NA	NA	16	TRBV2	TRBJ1-4	CASSEVEGATNEKLFF	TGTGCCAGCAGTGAGGTGGAGGGGGCAACTAATGAAAAACTGTTTTTT
NA	NA	15	TRBV10-2	TRBJ2-5	CASSELRGPQETQYF	TGCGCCAGCAGTGAGTTGCGAGGGCCTCAAGAGACCCAGTACTTC
TRBD1	NA	12	TRBV5-1	TRBJ2-7	CASSWTGREQYF	TGCGCCAGCAGCTGGACAGGTCGAGAGCAGTACTTC
NA	few	15	TRBV19	TRBJ1-1	CASNTLETGWTEAFF	TGTGCCAGTAACACGCTCGAAACAGGGTGGACTGAAGCTTTCTTT
NA	NA	16	TRBV12-1	TRBJ2-1	CASSFASGETYNEQFF	TGTGCCAGCAGCTTTGCCTCGGGGGAGACCTACAATGAGCAGTTCTTC
TRBD2	NA	14	TRBV7-8	TRBJ2-1	CASSRRSSGIEQFF	TGTGCCAGCAGCCGCCGTAGTAGCGGGATCGAGCAGTTCTTC
TRBD1	NA	15	TRBV6-5	TRBJ1-2	CASRDRTGPNYGYTF	TGTGCCAGCAGGGACCGGACAGGGCCTAACTATGGCTACACCTTC
NA	NA	12	TRBV30	TRBJ2-7	CAWSESTNEQYF	TGTGCCTGGAGTGAGAGCACGAACGAGCAGTACTTC
NA	NA	13	TRBV30	TRBJ1-5	CAWSVWGNQPQHF	TGTGCCTGGAGTGTATGGGGAAATCAGCCCCAGCATTTT
TRBD1	few	14	TRBV4-2	TRBJ1-1	CASSQGTGSTEAFF	TGTGCCAGCAGCCAAGGGACAGGAAGTACTGAAGCTTTCTTT
TRBD2	NA	15	TRBV27	TRBJ2-7	CASSLGLAGNYEQYF	TGTGCCAGCAGTTTAGGACTAGCGGGAAACTACGAGCAGTACTTC
TRBD1	medium-sized	15	TRBV6-1	TRBJ1-1	CASRDRDRVNTEAFF	TGTGCCAGCAGAGACCGGGACAGGGTGAACACTGAAGCTTTCTTT
NA	NA	15	TRBV6-1	TRBJ1-2	CASSEIGGLNYGYTF	TGTGCCAGCAGTGAAATTGGCGGTTTGAACTATGGCTACACCTTC
TRBD2	NA	14	TRBV13	TRBJ2-1	CASSGLAEYNEQFF	TGTGCCAGCTCGGGACTAGCTGAATACAATGAGCAGTTCTTC
TRBD1	NA	14	TRBV28	TRBJ1-1	CASSSDRGDTEAFF	TGTGCCAGCAGTTCAGACAGGGGGGACACTGAAGCTTTCTTT
NA	NA	12	TRBV6-9	TRBJ2-7	CASPIGQYEQYF	TGTGCCAGCCCCATCGGGCAATACGAGCAGTACTTC
NA	NA	15	TRBV9	TRBJ1-2	CASSVGGASNYGYTF	TGTGCCAGCAGCGTAGGGGGGGCTTCTAACTATGGCTACACCTTC
NA	NA	17	TRBV11-2	TRBJ1-2	CASSLSTTAVANYGYTF	TGTGCCAGCAGCTTATCGACTACAGCGGTAGCTAACTATGGCTACACCTTC
NA	NA	14	TRBV28	TRBJ1-4	CATQPQYPNEKLFF	TGTGCCACCCAACCACAGTATCCTAATGAAAAACTGTTTTTT
TRBD1	NA	14	TRBV7-9	TRBJ1-5	CASSLGQANQPQHF	TGTGCCAGCAGCCTAGGACAGGCTAATCAGCCCCAGCATTTT
NA	once	14	TRBV27	TRBJ2-3	CASSSGDGTDTQYF	TGTGCCAGCAGTTCGGGCGACGGCACAGATACGCAGTATTTT
NA	NA	12	TRBV27	TRBJ1-1	CASRPPGGEAFF	TGTGCCAGCAGGCCCCCCGGTGGAGAAGCTTTCTTT
TRBD2	NA	17	TRBV7-9	TRBJ2-1	CASSPGVAGVIGDEQFF	TGTGCCAGCAGCCCCGGGGTAGCGGGGGTTATAGGGGATGAGCAGTTCTTC
TRBD2	NA	14	TRBV7-8	TRBJ2-7	CASSRLAGGNEQYF	TGTGCCAGCAGCAGACTAGCGGGGGGGAACGAGCAGTACTTC
NA	NA	13	TRBV5-1	TRBJ2-7	CASSFGSPYEQYF	TGCGCCAGCAGCTTCGGCAGCCCCTACGAGCAGTACTTC
NA	NA	12	TRBV9	TRBJ1-2	CASSVGLGQATF	TGTGCCAGCAGCGTAGGGCTAGGCCAAGCCACCTTC
TRBD2	NA	16	TRBV7-2	TRBJ2-5	CASSPSRGRGGETQYF	TGTGCCAGCAGTCCGTCACGGGGGAGGGGCGGAGAGACCCAGTACTTC
NA	once	15	TRBV7-3	TRBJ2-3	CASSHTSASTDTQYF	TGTGCCAGCAGCCATACCAGTGCTAGCACAGATACGCAGTATTTT
TRBD1	NA	17	TRBV2	TRBJ1-6	CASSLGQGRSYNSPLHF	TGTGCCAGCAGTTTGGGACAGGGGCGCTCCTATAATTCACCCCTCCACTTT
TRBD2	NA	15	TRBV28	TRBJ2-1	CASRPTSGSNNEQFF	TGTGCCAGCAGACCGACTAGCGGGAGCAACAATGAGCAGTTCTTC
NA	NA	15	TRBV5-1	TRBJ1-2	CASIHPDESNYGYTF	TGCGCCAGCATCCACCCGGACGAGTCTAACTATGGCTACACCTTC
TRBD2	NA	14	TRBV9	TRBJ2-7	CASSVTSGSYEQYF	TGTGCCAGCAGCGTAACTAGCGGCTCCTACGAGCAGTACTTC
NA	NA	14	TRBV6-5	TRBJ2-5	CASSWVRGQETQYF	TGTGCCAGCAGTTGGGTCCGCGGGCAAGAGACCCAGTACTTC
TRBD1	NA	14	TRBV7-3	TRBJ1-2	CAVRRDRGPYGYTF	TGTGCCGTACGCCGGGACAGGGGGCCCTATGGCTACACCTTC
NA	NA	13	TRBV5-1	TRBJ1-2	CASSLGRGYGYTF	TGCGCCAGCAGCTTGGGGAGGGGGTATGGCTACACCTTC
NA	few	13	TRBV9	TRBJ2-7	CASSTGPTYEQYF	TGTGCCAGCAGCACCGGACCAACCTACGAGCAGTACTTC
NA	NA	14	TRBV11-2	TRBJ1-5	CASSLDSSNQPQHF	TGTGCCAGCAGCTTAGACTCCAGCAATCAGCCCCAGCATTTT
TRBD2	NA	17	TRBV5-1	TRBJ2-1	CASSLSGGRALSNEQFF	TGCGCCAGCAGCTTAAGTGGCGGGAGGGCCTTGAGCAATGAGCAGTTCTTC
NA	NA	15	TRBV7-9	TRBJ2-4	CASSPLHLAKNIQYF	TGTGCCAGCAGCCCCCTCCACCTAGCCAAAAACATTCAGTACTTC
TRBD2	few	15	TRBV6-1	TRBJ2-3	CASSLLAGESDTQYF	TGTGCCAGCAGCCTACTAGCGGGAGAGTCAGATACGCAGTATTTT
NA	NA	12	TRBV10-3	TRBJ1-1	CAISESATEAFF	TGTGCCATCAGTGAGTCGGCCACTGAAGCTTTCTTT
NA	NA	13	TRBV6-6	TRBJ2-1	CASSRSAANEQFF	TGTGCCAGCAGTCGGTCGGCGGCCAATGAGCAGTTCTTC
NA	few	13	TRBV7-9	TRBJ2-7	CASLGTAPYEQYF	TGTGCCAGCCTGGGTACGGCCCCCTACGAGCAGTACTTC
TRBD2	NA	15	TRBV13	TRBJ2-4	CASSSTTSGRNIQYF	TGTGCCAGCAGCTCCACGACTAGCGGGAGGAACATTCAGTACTTC
NA	NA	15	TRBV5-1	TRBJ2-3	CASSLEGQSTDTQYF	TGCGCCAGCAGCTTGGAGGGACAAAGCACAGATACGCAGTATTTT
NA	few	12	TRBV25-1	TRBJ2-2	CASSEYDRTLRF	TGTGCCAGCAGTGAATATGACAGAACCCTGAGGTTT
NA	NA	17	TRBV5-8	TRBJ2-3	CASSLGRLAESTDTQYF	TGTGCCAGCAGCTTGGGGAGGCTAGCCGAGAGCACAGATACGCAGTATTTT
TRBD1	NA	14	TRBV6-1	TRBJ2-7	CASSSGTGSYEQYF	TGTGCCAGCAGTTCCGGGACAGGGTCTTACGAGCAGTACTTC
NA	NA	14	TRBV6-5	TRBJ2-7	CASSYKATSYEQYF	TGTGCCAGCAGTTATAAGGCCACCTCCTACGAGCAGTACTTC
NA	NA	12	TRBV19	TRBJ2-3	CASRSRPDTQYF	TGTGCCAGTAGGTCGAGGCCAGATACGCAGTATTTT
NA	NA	13	TRBV6-1	TRBJ1-1	CASTWGVGTEAFF	TGTGCCAGCACCTGGGGTGTGGGCACTGAAGCTTTCTTT
TRBD1	NA	13	TRBV2	TRBJ1-2	CASSDVRGLGYTF	TGTGCCAGCAGTGATGTCAGGGGGCTAGGCTACACCTTC
NA	NA	13	TRBV19	TRBJ2-1	CASTGSSYNEQFF	TGTGCCAGTACCGGGAGCTCCTACAATGAGCAGTTCTTC